Listed below are T cell receptor beta chains from one sample, sequenced in a study of control samples from healthy donors and cancer patients. Clones were sequenced by immunoSEQ multiplex PCR, and TCRdb holds only the in-frame ones, with some missing. Across around 190,000 clones, the top ten clones capture 2.2% of the sample. The sequencing input was blood. The receptors stem from a woman in her twenties or thirties in good health. CDR3s include the opening cysteine and the closing phenylalanine or tryptophan. A D gene is named only where the DNA matches it firmly.

V: TRBV5-1; D: -; length: 15; J: TRBJ1-1; CDR3: CASSSWGVSGPEAFF; DNA: TGCGCCAGCAGCTCCTGGGGGGTCTCCGGCCCTGAAGCTTTCTTT
V: TRBV7-2; D: -; length: 13; J: TRBJ2-2; CDR3: CASSLPGTGELFF; DNA: TGTGCCAGCAGCCTACCGGGCACCGGGGAGCTGTTTTTT
V: TRBV18; D: TRBD1; length: 14; J: TRBJ1-4; CDR3: CASSPSTGGAKLFF; DNA: TGTGCCAGCTCACCATCCACAGGGGGGGCCAAACTGTTTTTT
V: TRBV5-4; D: TRBD1; length: 15; J: TRBJ2-3; CDR3: CASSLDRGHTDTQYF; DNA: TGTGCCAGCAGCTTGGACAGGGGGCACACAGATACGCAGTATTTT
V: TRBV4-1; D: TRBD1; length: 13; J: TRBJ1-2; CDR3: CASRTGTANGYTF; DNA: TGCGCCAGCAGGACAGGGACCGCAAATGGCTACACCTTC
V: TRBV2; D: TRBD1; length: 15; J: TRBJ1-5; CDR3: CASSNQGAGNQPQHF; DNA: TGTGCCAGCAGTAACCAGGGGGCCGGCAATCAGCCCCAGCATTTT
V: TRBV3-1/TRBV3-2; D: -; length: 15; J: TRBJ1-4; CDR3: CASSQAGALGEKLFF; DNA: TGTGCCAGCAGCCAAGCAGGGGCCCTAGGCGAAAAACTGTTTTTT
V: TRBV6-2/TRBV6-3; D: TRBD1; length: 17; J: TRBJ1-5; CDR3: CASSSPDRVGGNQPQHF; DNA: TGTGCCAGCAGTTCACCGGACAGGGTGGGGGGCAATCAGCCCCAGCATTTT
V: TRBV20-1; D: -; length: 14; J: TRBJ2-5; CDR3: CSASTMVDKETQYF; DNA: TGCAGTGCTAGTACTATGGTGGATAAGGAGACCCAGTACTTC
V: TRBV28; D: -; length: 15; J: TRBJ2-7; CDR3: CASSSPNRGGSEQYF; DNA: TGTGCCAGCAGTTCACCCAACCGAGGAGGTAGTGAGCAGTACTTC
V: TRBV30; D: -; length: 14; J: TRBJ2-1; CDR3: CAWFGRDSYNEQFF; DNA: TGTGCCTGGTTCGGTCGCGACTCATACAATGAGCAGTTCTTC
V: TRBV12-3/TRBV12-4; D: -; length: 12; J: TRBJ1-2; CDR3: CASSSTGYGYTF; DNA: TGTGCCAGCAGTTCGACGGGTTATGGCTACACCTTC
V: TRBV6-6; D: -; length: 15; J: TRBJ2-3; CDR3: CASNSGTYRPDTQYF; DNA: TGTGCCAGCAATTCCGGGACATATCGTCCAGATACGCAGTATTTT
V: TRBV11-2; D: TRBD1; length: 14; J: TRBJ1-1; CDR3: CASSSDREIAEAFF; DNA: TGTGCCAGCAGCTCGGACAGGGAGATCGCTGAAGCTTTCTTT
V: TRBV7-2; D: -; length: 13; J: TRBJ2-7; CDR3: CASSLDQGREQYF; DNA: TGTGCCAGCAGCTTAGATCAGGGACGCGAGCAGTACTTC
V: TRBV5-1; D: -; length: 15; J: TRBJ2-1; CDR3: CASSLGAGSVNEQFF; DNA: TGCGCCAGCAGCTTAGGCGCAGGGAGTGTCAATGAGCAGTTCTTC
V: TRBV27; D: -; length: 14; J: TRBJ2-1; CDR3: CASSPIGQYNEQFF; DNA: TGTGCCAGCAGTCCCATCGGGCAATACAATGAGCAGTTCTTC
V: TRBV9; D: TRBD1; length: 14; J: TRBJ1-1; CDR3: CASSSTGGGTEAFF; DNA: TGTGCCAGCAGCTCTACAGGGGGCGGCACTGAAGCTTTCTTT
V: TRBV20-1; D: TRBD2; length: 10; J: TRBJ2-5; CDR3: CSAPGGTQYF; DNA: TGCAGTGCCCCGGGGGGGACCCAGTACTTC
V: TRBV7-2; D: -; length: 15; J: TRBJ1-2; CDR3: CASSLTAGPRYGYTF; DNA: TGTGCCAGCAGCTTAACGGCAGGCCCCCGTTATGGCTACACCTTC
V: TRBV30; D: TRBD2; length: 15; J: TRBJ2-5; CDR3: CAWSVIGGTQETQYF; DNA: TGTGCCTGGAGTGTAATCGGGGGGACCCAAGAGACCCAGTACTTC
V: TRBV3-1/TRBV3-2; D: -; length: 14; J: TRBJ1-1; CDR3: CASSPAWVNTEAFF; DNA: TGTGCCAGCAGCCCTGCCTGGGTAAACACTGAAGCTTTCTTT
V: TRBV5-1; D: -; length: 13; J: TRBJ1-1; CDR3: CASSLNDGYEAFF; DNA: TGCGCCAGCAGTTTAAACGACGGGTATGAAGCTTTCTTT
V: TRBV2; D: TRBD1; length: 12; J: TRBJ2-7; CDR3: CASRTGVDEQYF; DNA: TGTGCCAGCAGGACAGGGGTAGACGAGCAGTACTTC
V: TRBV10-3; D: -; length: 18; J: TRBJ1-2; CDR3: CAISESSASTEDNYGYTF; DNA: TGTGCCATCAGTGAGTCGAGTGCGTCGACGGAGGATAACTATGGCTACACCTTC